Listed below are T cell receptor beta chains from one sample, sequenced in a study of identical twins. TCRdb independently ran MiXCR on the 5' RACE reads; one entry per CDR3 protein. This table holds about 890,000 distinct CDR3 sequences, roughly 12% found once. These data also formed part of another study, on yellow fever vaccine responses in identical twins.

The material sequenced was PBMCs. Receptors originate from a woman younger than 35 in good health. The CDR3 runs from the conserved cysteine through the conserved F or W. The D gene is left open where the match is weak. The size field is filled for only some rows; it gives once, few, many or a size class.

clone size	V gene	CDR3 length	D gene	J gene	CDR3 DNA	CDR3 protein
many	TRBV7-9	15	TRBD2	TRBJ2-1	TGTGCCAGCAGCTTTGGCGGGAGGGCTTTTTACGAGCAGTTCTTC	CASSFGGRAFYEQFF
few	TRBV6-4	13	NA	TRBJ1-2	TGTGCCAGCAGTGACGACAGTAGTCGAGGCTACACCTTC	CASSDDSSRGYTF
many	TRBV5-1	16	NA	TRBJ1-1	TGCGCCAGCAGCTTGGCCGAGGGCGCCCCGATAAATGAAGCTTTCTTT	CASSLAEGAPINEAFF
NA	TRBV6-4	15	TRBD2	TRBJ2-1	TGTGCCAGCAGTGAAGCGGGGAGGTCCTACAATGAGCAGTTCTTC	CASSEAGRSYNEQFF
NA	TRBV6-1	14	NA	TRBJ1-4	TGTGCCAGCAGTGATGGCAGGACAATGAGGAAACTGTTTTTT	CASSDGRTMRKLFF
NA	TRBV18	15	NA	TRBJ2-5	TGTGCCAGCTCACCACCTGGCGAGTACCAAGAGACCCAGTACTTC	CASSPPGEYQETQYF
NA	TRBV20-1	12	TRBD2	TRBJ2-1	TGCAGTGCTAGAGCTAGCGGGAGATCCCCGTTCTTC	CSARASGRSPFF
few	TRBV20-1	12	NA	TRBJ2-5	TGCAGTGCTAGCTCGCCAGAAAAGACCCAGTACTTC	CSASSPEKTQYF
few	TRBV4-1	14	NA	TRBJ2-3	TGCGCCAGCAGCCAAGCCACAGGGACCGATACGCAGTATTTT	CASSQATGTDTQYF
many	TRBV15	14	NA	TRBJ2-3	TGTGCCACCAGGAGGCAGGGAGACGGAGATACGCAGTATTTT	CATRRQGDGDTQYF
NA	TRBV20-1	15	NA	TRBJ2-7	TGCAGTGCTAGAGATCCGGAGGCGGATTACTACGAGCAGTACTTC	CSARDPEADYYEQYF